This T cell receptor beta chain emerged from a study of OX40 agonist ivuxolimab in advanced cancers. Looking at the study overall: Males comprised 75% to 90% of the group, whose mean age was approximately 60 years (range 23 to 79).

Germline CDR1 reads SEHNR; CDR2 reads FQNEAQ (reference sequence). The CDR3 runs 16 residues. The V gene end was trimmed by 0 bases and the J gene end by 5 bases; junction bases not matched to a gene: 4. Generated by immunoSEQ multiplex PCR, the TCRdb table keeps only in-frame clones and is missing some. There are more than 45,000 clones in the sample; roughly 91% occur only once, and roughly 6.8% lies in the top ten. This TCR came from an adult with an advanced solid tumor such as melanoma, head and neck, liver or kidney cancer. The rearrangement joins TRBV7-9 to TRBJ2-1; 10 positions match TRBD2. This material consisted of CD4+ or CD8+ T cells sorted from blood, taken in a trial of the OX40 agonist ivuxolimab. CDR3 sequence (DNA): TGTGCCAGCAGCTTAGCCACTAGCGGGGTGGACAATGAGCAGTTCTTC. Its translation is CASSLATSGVDNEQFF.